These T cell receptor beta chains were read from a single sample in a study of cytomegalovirus exposure and HLA in healthy donors. Generated by immunoSEQ multiplex PCR, the TCRdb table keeps only in-frame clones and is missing some. This table has approximately 170,000 clones, 70% to 80% appearing once. Source material: PBMCs. The receptor set was obtained from a man aged 35-49 years in good health and CMV-seronegative. The CDR3 runs from the conserved cysteine through the conserved F or W. D genes are given only for firm matches. Only some rows state a clone size, as once, few, many or a class for expanded clones.

TGCGCCAGCAGCCCCACCGGGACAAAGAACACCGGGGAGCTGTTTTTT CASSPTGTKNTGELFF . TRBJ2-2 TRBV5-1 .
TGCGCCAGCAGCGTGGGAGCTAGCACAGATACGCAGTATTTT CASSVGASTDTQYF . TRBJ2-3 TRBV5-1 few
TGTGCCAGCTCACCATCCAGGATCTACAATGAGCAGTTCTTC CASSPSRIYNEQFF . TRBJ2-1 TRBV18 .
TGTGCCAGCAGCTCCTCCGGGACAGGGGATAGTGAAGCTTTCTTT CASSSSGTGDSEAFF TRBD1 TRBJ1-1 TRBV5-4 .
TGTGCCAGCTCACTGCTTCTGAGTGAGACCCAGTACTTC CASSLLLSETQYF . TRBJ2-5 TRBV18 once
TGTGCCAGCAGCTTTGGGGACAGTAGAAACACCATATATTTT CASSFGDSRNTIYF TRBD1 TRBJ1-3 TRBV7-3 .
TGTGCCAGCAGGGAGGAGCAAGAGACCCAGTACTTC CASREEQETQYF . TRBJ2-5 TRBV2 .
TGTGCCAGCAGCGCAGGGTGGACTAGCTCGTACTACGAGCAGTACTTC CASSAGWTSSYYEQYF TRBD2 TRBJ2-7 TRBV9 .
TGTGCCAGCAGCCCGGAGGCAGATACGCAGTATTTT CASSPEADTQYF . TRBJ2-3 TRBV9 .
TGTGCCAGCAGCGCGTCTTTAAACACTGAAGCTTTCTTT CASSASLNTEAFF . TRBJ1-1 TRBV9 .
TGTGCCAGCAGTGAAGGGGTTCTGGGTAGCGGTGAGCAGTTCTTC CASSEGVLGSGEQFF . TRBJ2-1 TRBV2 .
TGTGCCAGCAGTTTACCCCGGAGGGTAGCGAGGTACACAGATACGCAGTATTTT CASSLPRRVARYTDTQYF . TRBJ2-3 TRBV28 .
TGTGCCGCGGGGATCGGGAGGACCGCGAACACCGGAGAGCTGTTTTTT CAAGIGRTANTGELFF TRBD2 TRBJ2-2 TRBV7-8 .
TGTGCCAGCAGCCCCTGGACTAGCGGGAGAGGGGAGCAGTTCTTC CASSPWTSGRGEQFF TRBD2 TRBJ2-1 TRBV7-2 few
TGTGCCAGCTCACCACCGGACAGGCCTAAGGGCATTCAGTACTTC CASSPPDRPKGIQYF TRBD1 TRBJ2-4 TRBV18 .
TGTGCCAGCAGCGCACGGGACAGAGTAACTGAAGCTTTCTTT CASSARDRVTEAFF TRBD1 TRBJ1-1 TRBV7-2 .
TGTGCCAGCTCAGGACGGGGCTTGACCGGGACTAGCGCCCCGGGGTACAATGAGCAGTTCTTC CASSGRGLTGTSAPGYNEQFF TRBD2 TRBJ2-1 TRBV18 .
TGTGCCAGCACTACCCCGACAGTTAACACTGAAGCTTTCTTT CASTTPTVNTEAFF . TRBJ1-1 TRBV6-1 .
TGTGCCAGCAAGGACGGGGTGTCGCCAGATACGCAGTATTTT CASKDGVSPDTQYF . TRBJ2-3 TRBV2 few
TGTGCCAGCAGCTTATTCGAGGCGGGAGGAGAGACCCAGTACTTC CASSLFEAGGETQYF TRBD2 TRBJ2-5 TRBV11-2 .
TGTGCCATCAGTGAGACGGGACAGTTAGAGTTAGGTAACTATGGCTACACCTTC CAISETGQLELGNYGYTF TRBD1 TRBJ1-2 TRBV10-3 .
TGTGCCAGCAGCGATTGGGACAGGGCCCCGAACACTGAAGCTTTCTTT CASSDWDRAPNTEAFF TRBD1 TRBJ1-1 TRBV5-4 .
TGTGCCAGCAGCTTGGGACAGGGGGCGAACACTGAAGCTTTCTTT CASSLGQGANTEAFF TRBD1 TRBJ1-1 TRBV5-4 .
TGCGCCAGCAGCTTGGAAGGACAGGGACCTCAGCCCCAGCATTTT CASSLEGQGPQPQHF TRBD1 TRBJ1-5 TRBV5-1 few
TGTGCCAGTAGGTTATTCACAGGGACCACCGGGGAGCTGTTTTTT CASRLFTGTTGELFF . TRBJ2-2 TRBV19 few
TGCAGCGTTGAAGATCCGTTGCAGGCTAATGAAAAACTGTTTTTT CSVEDPLQANEKLFF . TRBJ1-4 TRBV29-1 .
TGTGCCAGCAGCGTAGAGGTACAGACCTACGAGCAGTACTTC CASSVEVQTYEQYF . TRBJ2-7 TRBV9 .
TGTGCCAGCAGCCTCCAGTACGGGTACGAGCAGTACTTC CASSLQYGYEQYF . TRBJ2-7 TRBV7-3 .
TGTGCCTGGAGTTCACCGGGACAGGGATACTATGGCTACACCTTC CAWSSPGQGYYGYTF TRBD1 TRBJ1-2 TRBV30 .
TGTGCCTGGACTACCGGGACTAGATCCCTCCAGGGTGAGACCCAGTACTTC CAWTTGTRSLQGETQYF TRBD2 TRBJ2-5 TRBV30 .
TGTGCCAGCAGCGTAACAGGTTACGGCTACACCTTC CASSVTGYGYTF . TRBJ1-2 TRBV9 few
TGTGCCAGCAGCTCCGTCAGGGGCGGCTCTGGAAACACCATATATTTT CASSSVRGGSGNTIYF . TRBJ1-3 TRBV11-2 .
TGTGCCAGCAGTGACACTAGTGGGATAGTTCTTTCCGGGGAGCTGTTTTTT CASSDTSGIVLSGELFF . TRBJ2-2 TRBV2 .
TGTGCCAGCAGTTTGACAGGGGCCGGAGGGACTGAAGCTTTCTTT CASSLTGAGGTEAFF TRBD1 TRBJ1-1 TRBV27 .
TGTGCCAGCAGCCAAATTGAGGGGGATAGAAACACCATATATTTT CASSQIEGDRNTIYF . TRBJ1-3 TRBV7-9 few
TGTGCCAGCAGTTTATTCTCGGGGATTAGCAATCAGCCCCAGCATTTT CASSLFSGISNQPQHF . TRBJ1-5 TRBV27 .
TGTTCCAGCAGCTTAGCGGGACTTAACTATGGCTACACCTTC CSSSLAGLNYGYTF . TRBJ1-2 TRBV7-9 .
TGCGCCAGCAGCGGGGCGGGAGGGCCGAATACGCAGTATTTT CASSGAGGPNTQYF TRBD2 TRBJ2-3 TRBV5-1 .
TGCGCCAGCAGCCCTGGGACAGGGAGCTCGTGGTTCTTT CASSPGTGSSWFF TRBD1 TRBJ1-1 TRBV5-1 .
TGTGCCAGCAGCCCGTTAGGAGAGGGATCTGGAAACACCATATATTTT CASSPLGEGSGNTIYF . TRBJ1-3 TRBV4-2 .
TGTGCCAGCAGCCAACGGGAGGGTCGTGACACCGGGGAGCTGTTTTTT CASSQREGRDTGELFF TRBD2 TRBJ2-2 TRBV6-4 few
TGCGCCAGCAGCCAAGACGGACAGGGGCACAACGGGGAGCTGTTTTTT CASSQDGQGHNGELFF TRBD1 TRBJ2-2 TRBV4-1 few
TGTGCCAGTACGGGTAGCAGGGGAAGGGAAAAACTGTTTTTT CASTGSRGREKLFF . TRBJ1-4 TRBV19 .
TGTGCCAGTAGTATAGAGGACGCCGGAGGCCGTAATGAAAAACTGTTTTTT CASSIEDAGGRNEKLFF . TRBJ1-4 TRBV19 .
TGTGCCAGCTCCCTAACACCGTCCAGGGGGTTGAGAGATACGCAGTATTTT CASSLTPSRGLRDTQYF TRBD1 TRBJ2-3 TRBV18 .
TGTGCCAGCACCACGAGGCAGGGGGCCGAGCAGTACTTC CASTTRQGAEQYF TRBD1 TRBJ2-7 TRBV6-1 few
TGTGCCAGCACGCAGGGGAGGGAGTGGAATCAGCCCCAGCATTTT CASTQGREWNQPQHF . TRBJ1-5 TRBV28 .
TGTGCCAGCAGACCACTCGGTCAAGAGACCCAGTACTTC CASRPLGQETQYF . TRBJ2-5 TRBV5-6 .
TGTGCCAGCAGCCAAGAGGCGGTGATGAACACTGAAGCTTTCTTT CASSQEAVMNTEAFF . TRBJ1-1 TRBV14 .
TGCGCCAGCAGCACCTCGAGGGGGAAGGACACCGGGGAGCTGTTTTTT CASSTSRGKDTGELFF . TRBJ2-2 TRBV5-1 .
TGCGCCAGCAGCTTCCTAGCGGGAGCCTCGGCTGAGCAGTTCTTC CASSFLAGASAEQFF TRBD2 TRBJ2-1 TRBV5-1 .